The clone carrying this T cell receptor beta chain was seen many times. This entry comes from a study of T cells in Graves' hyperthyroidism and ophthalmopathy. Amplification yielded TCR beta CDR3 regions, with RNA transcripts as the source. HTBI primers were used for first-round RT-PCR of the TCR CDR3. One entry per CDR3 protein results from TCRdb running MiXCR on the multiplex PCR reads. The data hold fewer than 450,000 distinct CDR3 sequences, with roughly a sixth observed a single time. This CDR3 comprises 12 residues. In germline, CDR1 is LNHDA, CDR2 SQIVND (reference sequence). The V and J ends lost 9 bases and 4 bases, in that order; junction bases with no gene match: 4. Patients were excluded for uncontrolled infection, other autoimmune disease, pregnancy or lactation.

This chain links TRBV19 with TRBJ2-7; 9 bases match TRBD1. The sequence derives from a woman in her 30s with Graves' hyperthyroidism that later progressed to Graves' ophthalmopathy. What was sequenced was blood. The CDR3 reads CASRDRDYEQYF. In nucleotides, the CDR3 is TGTGCCAGCCGGGACAGGGATTACGAGCAGTACTTC.